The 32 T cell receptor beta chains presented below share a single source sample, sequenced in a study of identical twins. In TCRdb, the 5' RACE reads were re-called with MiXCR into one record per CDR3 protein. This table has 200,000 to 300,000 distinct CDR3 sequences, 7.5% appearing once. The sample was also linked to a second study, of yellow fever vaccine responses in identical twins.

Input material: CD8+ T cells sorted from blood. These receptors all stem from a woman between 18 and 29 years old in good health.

The CDR3 DNA is TGTGCCAGCAGCGAAAGACCGGGTCTGGAGCAGTACGTC. Protein sequence: CASSERPGLEQYV. The chain is built from TRBV3-1 and TRBJ2-7; the D is unclear. Germline V gene sequence: CDR1 LGHDT, CDR2 YNNKEL (reference sequence). Trimming took 5 bases from V and 7 from J, leaving 15 bases between them. CDR3 size: 13 residues.

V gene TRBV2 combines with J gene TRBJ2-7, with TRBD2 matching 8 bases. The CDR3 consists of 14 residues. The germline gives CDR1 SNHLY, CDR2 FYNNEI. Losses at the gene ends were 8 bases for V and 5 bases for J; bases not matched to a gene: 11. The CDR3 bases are TGTGCCAGCGTGACGGCGGGGGGATCCCACGAGCAGTACGTC. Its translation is CASVTAGGSHEQYV.

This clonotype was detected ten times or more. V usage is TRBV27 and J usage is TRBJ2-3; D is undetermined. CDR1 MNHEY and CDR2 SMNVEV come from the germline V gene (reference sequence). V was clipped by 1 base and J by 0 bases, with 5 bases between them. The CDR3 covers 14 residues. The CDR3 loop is CASSLFPSTDTQYF. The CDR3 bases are TGTGCCAGCAGTTTATTTCCTAGCACAGATACGCAGTATTTT.

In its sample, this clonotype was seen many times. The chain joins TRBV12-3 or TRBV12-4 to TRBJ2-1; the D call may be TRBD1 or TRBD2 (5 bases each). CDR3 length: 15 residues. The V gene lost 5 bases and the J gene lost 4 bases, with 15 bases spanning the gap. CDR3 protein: CASSPGTGLYNEQFF. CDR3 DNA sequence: TGTGCCAGCAGTCCCGGGACCGGCCTATACAATGAGCAGTTCTTC.

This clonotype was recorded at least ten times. The CDR3 region is CASSELRGSSTDTQYF. In DNA form, the CDR3 reads TGTGCCAGCAGTGAATTGAGGGGGAGTAGCACAGATACGCAGTATTTT. The rearrangement joins TRBV25-1 to TRBJ2-3; D is perhaps TRBD1 (6 bases). The V end was cut by 1 base, the J end by 0 bases, with 11 bases between. The CDR3 covers 16 residues. Germline V gene lookup returns CDR1 MGHDK and CDR2 SYGVNS.

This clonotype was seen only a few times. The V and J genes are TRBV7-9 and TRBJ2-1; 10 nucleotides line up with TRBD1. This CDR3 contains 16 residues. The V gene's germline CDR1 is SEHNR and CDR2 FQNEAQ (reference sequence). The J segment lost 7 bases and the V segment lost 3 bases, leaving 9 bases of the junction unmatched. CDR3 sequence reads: CASSFIRDRGQNEQFF. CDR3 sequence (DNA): TGTGCCAGCAGCTTCATCCGGGACAGGGGTCAAAATGAGCAGTTCTTC.

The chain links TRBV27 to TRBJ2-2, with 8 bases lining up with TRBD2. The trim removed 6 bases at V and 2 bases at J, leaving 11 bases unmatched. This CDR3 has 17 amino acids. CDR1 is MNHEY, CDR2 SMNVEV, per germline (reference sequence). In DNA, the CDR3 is TGTGCCAGCAGAATCCTGGGAGCGGGGGTAAACACCGGGGAGCTGTTTTTT. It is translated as CASRILGAGVNTGELFF.

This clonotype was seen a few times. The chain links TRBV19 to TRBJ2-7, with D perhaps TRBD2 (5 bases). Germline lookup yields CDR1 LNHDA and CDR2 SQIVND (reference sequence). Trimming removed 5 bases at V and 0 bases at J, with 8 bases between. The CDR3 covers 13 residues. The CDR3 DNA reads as TGTGCCAGTAGTGGAGCGGTCTCCTACGAGCAGTACTTC. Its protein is CASSGAVSYEQYF.

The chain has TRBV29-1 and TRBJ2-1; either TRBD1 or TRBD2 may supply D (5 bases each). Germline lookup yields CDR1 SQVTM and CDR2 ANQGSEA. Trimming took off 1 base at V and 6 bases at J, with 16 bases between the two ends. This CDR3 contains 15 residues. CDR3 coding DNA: TGCAGCGTTGAAGTAGGGACCAGCACCACCAATGAGCAGTTCTTC. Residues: CSVEVGTSTTNEQFF.

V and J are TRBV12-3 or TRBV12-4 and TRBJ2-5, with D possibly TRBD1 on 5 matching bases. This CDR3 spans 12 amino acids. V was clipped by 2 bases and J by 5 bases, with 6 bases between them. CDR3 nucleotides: TGTGCCAGCAGTTTAAACAGGGAGACCCAGTACTTC. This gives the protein CASSLNRETQYF.

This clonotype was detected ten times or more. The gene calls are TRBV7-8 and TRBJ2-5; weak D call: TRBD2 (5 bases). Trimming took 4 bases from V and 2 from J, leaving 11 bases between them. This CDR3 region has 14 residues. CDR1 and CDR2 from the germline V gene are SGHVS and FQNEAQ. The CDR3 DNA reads TGTGCCAGCAGCTCTTGGACTCCTCAAGAGACCCAGTACTTC. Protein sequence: CASSSWTPQETQYF. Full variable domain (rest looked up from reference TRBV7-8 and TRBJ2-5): GAGVSQSPRYKVAKRGQDVALRCDPISGHVSLFWYQQALGQGPEFLTYFQNEAQLDKSGLPSDRFFAERPEGSVSTLKIQRTQQEDSAVYLCASSSWTPQETQYFGPGTRLLVL.

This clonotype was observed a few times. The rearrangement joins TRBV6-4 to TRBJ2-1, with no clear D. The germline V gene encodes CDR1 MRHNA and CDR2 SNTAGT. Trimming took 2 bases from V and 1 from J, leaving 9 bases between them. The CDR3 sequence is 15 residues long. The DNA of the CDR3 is TGTGCCAGCAGTGACGGGCTGGGGTCCTACAATGAGCAGTTCTTC. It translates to CASSDGLGSYNEQFF.

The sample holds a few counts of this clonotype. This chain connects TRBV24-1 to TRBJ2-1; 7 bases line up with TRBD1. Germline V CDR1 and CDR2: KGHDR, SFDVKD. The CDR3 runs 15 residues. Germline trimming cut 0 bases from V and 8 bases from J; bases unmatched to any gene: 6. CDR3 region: CATSDLRTGLDEQFF. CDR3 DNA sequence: TGTGCCACCAGTGATTTGCGGACAGGTCTGGATGAGCAGTTCTTC.

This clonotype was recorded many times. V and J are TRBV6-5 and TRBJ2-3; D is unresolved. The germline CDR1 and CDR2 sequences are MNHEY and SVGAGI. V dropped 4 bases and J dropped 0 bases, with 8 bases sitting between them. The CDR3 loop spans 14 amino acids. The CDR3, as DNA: TGTGCCAGCAGTTGGACGACTAGCACAGATACGCAGTATTTT. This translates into CASSWTTSTDTQYF.

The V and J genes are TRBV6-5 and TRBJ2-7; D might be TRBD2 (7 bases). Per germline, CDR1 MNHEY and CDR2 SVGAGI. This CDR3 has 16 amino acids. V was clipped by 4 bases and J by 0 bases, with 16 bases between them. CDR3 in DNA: TGTGCCAGCAGTTCAGACACAGGGACTACCTCCTACGAGCAGTACGTC. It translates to CASSSDTGTTSYEQYV.

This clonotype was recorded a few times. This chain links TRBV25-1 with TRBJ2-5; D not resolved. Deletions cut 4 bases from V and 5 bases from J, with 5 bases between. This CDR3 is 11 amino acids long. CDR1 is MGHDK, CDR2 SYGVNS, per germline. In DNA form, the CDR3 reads TGTGCCAGCAGTGTCGAGGAGACCCAGTACTTC. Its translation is CASSVEETQYF.

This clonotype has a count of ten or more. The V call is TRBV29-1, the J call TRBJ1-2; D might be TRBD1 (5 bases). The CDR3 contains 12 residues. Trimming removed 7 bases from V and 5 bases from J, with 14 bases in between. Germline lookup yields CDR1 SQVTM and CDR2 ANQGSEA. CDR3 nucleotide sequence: TGCAGCGCCCCCTCCGGGGCTTATGGCTACACCTTC. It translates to CSAPSGAYGYTF.

CDR3 protein: CSAVGTSDQETQYF. The DNA of the CDR3 is TGCAGTGCTGTCGGGACTAGCGACCAAGAGACCCAGTACTTC. The chain joins TRBV20-1 to TRBJ2-5, with 10 bases identical to TRBD2. Looked up from germline, CDR1 is DFQATT and CDR2 is SNEGSKA (reference sequence). CDR3 length: 14 amino acids. Trimming at V came to 5 bases and at J to 0 bases, leaving 3 bases not matched to a gene.

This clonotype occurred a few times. This CDR3 is CASSYSSLETQYF. CDR3 DNA: TGTGCCAGCAGTTACTCCTCGTTGGAGACCCAGTACTTC. This rearrangement joins TRBV6-5 to TRBJ2-5; D is unclear. The CDR3 loop spans 13 amino acids. V lost 0 bases and J 5 bases, leaving 7 bases between the germline ends. The germline gives CDR1 MNHEY, CDR2 SVGAGI.

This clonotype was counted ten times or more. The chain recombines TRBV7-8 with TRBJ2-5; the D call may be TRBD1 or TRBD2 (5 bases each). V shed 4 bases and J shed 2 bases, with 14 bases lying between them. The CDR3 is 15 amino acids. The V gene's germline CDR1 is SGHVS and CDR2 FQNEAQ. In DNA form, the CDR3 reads TGTGCCAGCAGCTCTAACTGGGACGGGCAAGAGACCCAGTACTTC. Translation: CASSSNWDGQETQYF.

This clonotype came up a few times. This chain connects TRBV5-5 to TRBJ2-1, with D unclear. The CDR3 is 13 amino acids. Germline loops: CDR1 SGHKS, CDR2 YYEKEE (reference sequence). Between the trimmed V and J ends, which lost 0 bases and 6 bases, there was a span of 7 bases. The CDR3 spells CASSLGGTNEQFF. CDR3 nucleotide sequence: TGTGCCAGCAGCTTGGGGGGTACCAATGAGCAGTTCTTC.

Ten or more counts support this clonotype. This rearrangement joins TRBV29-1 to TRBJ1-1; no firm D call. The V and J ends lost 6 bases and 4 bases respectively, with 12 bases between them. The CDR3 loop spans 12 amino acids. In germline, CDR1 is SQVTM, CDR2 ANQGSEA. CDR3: CSVGTESTEAFF. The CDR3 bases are TGCAGCGTGGGTACAGAGTCCACTGAAGCTTTCTTT.

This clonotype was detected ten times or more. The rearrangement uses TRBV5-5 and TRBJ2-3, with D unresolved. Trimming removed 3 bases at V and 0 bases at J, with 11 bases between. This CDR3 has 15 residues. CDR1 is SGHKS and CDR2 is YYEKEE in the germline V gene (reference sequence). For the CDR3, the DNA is TGTGCCAGCAGCTGGGCGAGTACTAGCACAGATACGCAGTATTTT. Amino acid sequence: CASSWASTSTDTQYF.

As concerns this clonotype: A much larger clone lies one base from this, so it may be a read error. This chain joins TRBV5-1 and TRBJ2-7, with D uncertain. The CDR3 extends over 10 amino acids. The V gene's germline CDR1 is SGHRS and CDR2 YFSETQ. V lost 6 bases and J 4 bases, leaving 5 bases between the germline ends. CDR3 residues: CASNWYEQYF. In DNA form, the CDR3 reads TGCGCCAGCAACTGGTACGAGCAGTACTTC.

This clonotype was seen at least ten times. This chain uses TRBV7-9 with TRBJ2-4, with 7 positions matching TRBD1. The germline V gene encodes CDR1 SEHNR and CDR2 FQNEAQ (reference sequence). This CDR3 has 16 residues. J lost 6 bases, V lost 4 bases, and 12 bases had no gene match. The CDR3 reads CASSSDRDTMGNIQYF. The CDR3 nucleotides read TGTGCCAGCAGCTCAGACAGGGACACGATGGGAAACATTCAGTACTTC.

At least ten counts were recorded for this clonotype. In DNA form, the CDR3 reads TGCAGTGCCACCCCAGGGGCTTCCTACGAGCAGTACTTC. It translates to CSATPGASYEQYF. The J gene is TRBJ2-7, the V gene TRBV20-1; tentatively, D is TRBD1 (6 bases). Germline values: CDR1 DFQATT, CDR2 SNEGSKA (reference sequence). The V gene lost 6 bases and the J gene lost 1 base, with 13 bases spanning the gap. This CDR3 is built from 13 residues.

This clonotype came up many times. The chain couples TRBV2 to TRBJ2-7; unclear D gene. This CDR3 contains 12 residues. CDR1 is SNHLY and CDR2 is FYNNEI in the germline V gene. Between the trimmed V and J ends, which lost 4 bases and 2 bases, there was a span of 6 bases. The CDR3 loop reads CASSVRTYEQYF. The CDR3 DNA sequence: TGTGCCAGCAGTGTGAGGACCTACGAGCAGTACTTC. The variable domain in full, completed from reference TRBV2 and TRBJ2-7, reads EPEVTQTPSHQVTQMGQEVILRCVPISNHLYFYWYRQILGQKVEFLVSFYNNEISEKSEIFDDQFSVERPDGSNFTLKIRSTKLEDSAMYFCASSVRTYEQYFGPGTRLTVT.

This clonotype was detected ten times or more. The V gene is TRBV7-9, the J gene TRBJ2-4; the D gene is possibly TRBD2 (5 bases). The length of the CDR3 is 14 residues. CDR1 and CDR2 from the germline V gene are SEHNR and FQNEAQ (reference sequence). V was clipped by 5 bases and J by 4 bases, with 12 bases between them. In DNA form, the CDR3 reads TGTGCCAGCAGCACAACAGAGGGTAAAAACATTCAGTACTTC. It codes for CASSTTEGKNIQYF.

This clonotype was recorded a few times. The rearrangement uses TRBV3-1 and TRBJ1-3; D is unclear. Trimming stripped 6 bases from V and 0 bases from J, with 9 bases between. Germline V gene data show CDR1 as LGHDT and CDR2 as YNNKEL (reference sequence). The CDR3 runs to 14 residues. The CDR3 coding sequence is TGTGCCAGCAGGCCAGAGAGCTCTGGAAACACCATATATTTT. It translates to CASRPESSGNTIYF.

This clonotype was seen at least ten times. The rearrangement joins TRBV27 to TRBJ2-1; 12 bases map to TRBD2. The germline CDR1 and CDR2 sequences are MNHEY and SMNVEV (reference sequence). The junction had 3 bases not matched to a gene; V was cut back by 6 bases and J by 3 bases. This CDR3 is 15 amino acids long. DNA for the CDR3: TGTGCCAGCAGCTTACTAGCGGGAGGCTACAATGAGCAGTTCTTC. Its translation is CASSLLAGGYNEQFF.

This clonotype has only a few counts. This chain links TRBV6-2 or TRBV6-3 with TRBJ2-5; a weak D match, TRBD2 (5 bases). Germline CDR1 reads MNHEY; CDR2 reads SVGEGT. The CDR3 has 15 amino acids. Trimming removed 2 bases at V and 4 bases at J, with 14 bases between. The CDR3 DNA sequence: TGTGCCAGCAGTTACCCCGGGATAGCCAGAGAGACCCAGTACTTC. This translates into CASSYPGIARETQYF.

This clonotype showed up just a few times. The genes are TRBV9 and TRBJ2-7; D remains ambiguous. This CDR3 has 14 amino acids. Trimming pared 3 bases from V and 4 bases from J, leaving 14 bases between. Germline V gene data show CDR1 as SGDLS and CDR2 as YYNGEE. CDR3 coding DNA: TGTGCCAGCAGCGGAACCGCGGACCCATACGAGCAGTACTTC. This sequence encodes CASSGTADPYEQYF.